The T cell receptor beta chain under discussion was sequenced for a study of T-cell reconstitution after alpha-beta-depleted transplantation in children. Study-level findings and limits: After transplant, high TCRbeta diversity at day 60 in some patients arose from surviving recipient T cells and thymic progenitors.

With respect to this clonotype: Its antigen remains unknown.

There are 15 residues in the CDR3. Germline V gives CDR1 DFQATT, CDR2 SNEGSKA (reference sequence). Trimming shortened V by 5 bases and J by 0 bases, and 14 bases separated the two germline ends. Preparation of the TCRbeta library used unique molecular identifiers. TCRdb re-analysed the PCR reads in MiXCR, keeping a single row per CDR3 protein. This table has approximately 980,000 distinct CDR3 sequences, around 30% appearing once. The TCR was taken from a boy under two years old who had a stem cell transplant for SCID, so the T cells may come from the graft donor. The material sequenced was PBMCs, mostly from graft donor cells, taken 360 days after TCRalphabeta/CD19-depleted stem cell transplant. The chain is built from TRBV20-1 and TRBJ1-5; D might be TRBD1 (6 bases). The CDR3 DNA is TGCAGTGCTGCCACCGGGACAAGTAGCAATCAGCCCCAGCATTTT. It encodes CSAATGTSSNQPQHF.